The T cell receptor (beta chain) under discussion was sequenced for a study of blood T cell repertoires in COVID-19. Sequenced by immunoSEQ multiplex PCR; TCRdb stores in-frame clones only, minus some. This table has some 160,000 clones, about 83% appearing once. Trimming took off 1 base at V and 0 bases at J, with 13 bases between the two ends. The CDR3 has 17 residues. CDR1 is SGHDN and CDR2 is FVKESK in the germline V gene. The V and J genes are TRBV14 and TRBJ2-1; D may be TRBD2 (7 bases). The source material was peripheral blood. The TCR comes from a woman aged 80 or over with acute or convalescent COVID-19. The DNA for the CDR3 is TGTGCCAGCAGCCAAGTTGGGGGGGCAAGCTCCTACAATGAGCAGTTCTTC. Residues: CASSQVGGASSYNEQFF.